The rows below give T cell receptor beta chains drawn from one sample of a study of cytomegalovirus exposure and HLA in healthy donors. Only in-frame clones appear in the TCRdb table, and some are missing; sequencing was by immunoSEQ multiplex PCR. This sample has 200,000 or so clones, with roughly 88% found just once. Sequencing input: PBMCs. These receptors were obtained from a boy under 10 years old in good health and CMV-seronegative. Each CDR3 is given with its conserved first and last residue. A D gene is named only where the DNA matches it firmly. Size values are once, few and many counts, or a class for expanded clones, and some rows have none.

TRBV19	-	-	TRBJ1-6	TGTGCCAGTAGTATCGGACTAAATTCACCCCTCCACTTT	CASSIGLNSPLHF
TRBV6-5	once	-	TRBJ1-2	TGTGCCAGCAGGGTAACCCCGGGGGATGGCTACACCTTC	CASRVTPGDGYTF
TRBV9	-	-	TRBJ2-1	TGTGCCAGCAGCGTGACTAGTTCCGAGCAGTTCTTC	CASSVTSSEQFF
TRBV27	-	TRBD2	TRBJ2-7	TGTGCCAGCAGTTTAGGGACTAGCGGGGAATACGAGCAGTACTTC	CASSLGTSGEYEQYF
TRBV7-2	-	TRBD1	TRBJ2-7	TGTGCCAGCAGTCGACAGACAGGGGGTATCTACGAGCAGTACTTC	CASSRQTGGIYEQYF
TRBV18	-	TRBD1	TRBJ2-1	TGTGCCAGCTCACCCGGGACAGGGTACGATGAGCAGTTCTTC	CASSPGTGYDEQFF
TRBV6-1	-	TRBD2	TRBJ2-7	TGTGCCAGCAGTGGCGGGACTAGCGGGATCTCCTACGAGCAGTACTTC	CASSGGTSGISYEQYF
TRBV29-1	few	TRBD1	TRBJ1-1	TGCAGCGTTGAACGCAGGGGGGCTGAAGCTTTCTTT	CSVERRGAEAFF
TRBV5-1	-	-	TRBJ2-4	TGCGCCAGCAGCTTGGCAGGAGGACTAAACATTCAGTACTTC	CASSLAGGLNIQYF
TRBV7-9	-	-	TRBJ2-3	TGTGCCAGCAGCCGTAGCGCCCCGAGCACAGATACGCAGTATTTT	CASSRSAPSTDTQYF
TRBV15	-	TRBD2	TRBJ2-5	TGTGCCGCCGGGACTAGCGGGAGAGAGACCCAGTACTTC	CAAGTSGRETQYF
TRBV14	-	TRBD2	TRBJ2-1	TGTGCCAGCAGCCAAGATCTACGGGGGGGCCGCAATGAGCAGTTCTTC	CASSQDLRGGRNEQFF
TRBV2	-	TRBD2	TRBJ2-2	TGTGCCAGCAGTGAAGTCGGGGGGGCTTCCGGGGAGCTGTTTTTT	CASSEVGGASGELFF
TRBV4-1	-	-	TRBJ2-7	TGCGCCAGCAGCCAAGAGTACGGGTTAGAATACTACGAGCAGTACTTC	CASSQEYGLEYYEQYF
TRBV6-5	-	TRBD1	TRBJ1-1	TGTGCCAGCAGTGAACAGGGGATGAACACTGAAGCTTTCTTT	CASSEQGMNTEAFF
TRBV5-4	-	-	TRBJ2-1	TGTGCCAGCACGACAGGACTAGGCGACAATGAGCAGTTCTTC	CASTTGLGDNEQFF
TRBV7-9	-	TRBD2	TRBJ2-7	TGTGCCAGCAGCGTAGCGGGAGGGTCCTACGAGCAGTACTTC	CASSVAGGSYEQYF
TRBV7-7	-	-	TRBJ2-3	TGTGCTAGCAGCCGGACTACTTCTAGCACAGATACGCAGTATTTT	CASSRTTSSTDTQYF
TRBV19	many	TRBD1	TRBJ2-2	TGTGCCAGTAGTCCGGGACAGGTCATATACGGGGAGCTGTTTTTT	CASSPGQVIYGELFF
TRBV10-3	-	TRBD2	TRBJ2-1	TGTGCCATCAGTGAGTCCGGGACTAGCGGGAATTATGAGCAGTTCTTC	CAISESGTSGNYEQFF
TRBV6-4	-	TRBD2	TRBJ2-1	TGTGCCAGCAGTGAGGTGGGGACTAGCGGGTTTAATGAGCAGTTCTTC	CASSEVGTSGFNEQFF
TRBV4-2	-	-	TRBJ1-2	TGTGCCAGCAGCCAAGCGGGGGGCTACACCTTC	CASSQAGGYTF
TRBV29-1	-	TRBD1	TRBJ1-2	TGCAGCGTGGGGACAGCGGGCTATGGCTACACCTTC	CSVGTAGYGYTF
TRBV2	-	TRBD2	TRBJ2-1	TGTGCCAGCAGTGAGAGCGGGGGGGCCGATGAGCAGTTCTTC	CASSESGGADEQFF
TRBV7-9	-	TRBD2	TRBJ2-3	TGTGCCAGCAGCTTATGGCGGGAGGGCCCTAGCACAGATACGCAGTATTTT	CASSLWREGPSTDTQYF
TRBV5-4	-	TRBD2	TRBJ2-7	TGTGCCAGCAGCTTATCGACTAGCGGATTCGAGCAGTACTTC	CASSLSTSGFEQYF
TRBV5-6	-	TRBD1	TRBJ1-1	TGTGCCAGCAGCTTGGGTATAGGGGGCCCGGCTTTCTTT	CASSLGIGGPAFF
TRBV5-1	few	-	TRBJ2-7	TGCGCCAGCAGCTTGGGGCAGGGGTACTACGAGCAGTACTTC	CASSLGQGYYEQYF
TRBV29-1	-	TRBD2	TRBJ2-5	TGCAGCGTTCCGGGCGGGAGTGGGGAGACCCAGTACTTC	CSVPGGSGETQYF
TRBV29-1	-	TRBD2	TRBJ2-7	TGCAGCGTTGAAGATCCCCGGGGGGGGAACGAGCAGTACTTC	CSVEDPRGGNEQYF
TRBV13	-	TRBD1	TRBJ1-1	TGTGCCAGCAGTTCTGGGACAGGGAGTACCCCTGAAGCTTTCTTT	CASSSGTGSTPEAFF
TRBV6-5	few	-	TRBJ2-4	TGTGCCAGCAGCCCGACACCTGCCAAAAACATTCAGTACTTC	CASSPTPAKNIQYF
TRBV13	-	TRBD1	TRBJ1-5	TGTGCCAGCAGCCCGGGACAGGGTAGTCAGCCCCAGCATTTT	CASSPGQGSQPQHF
TRBV11-3	-	-	TRBJ2-5	TGTGCCAGCAGCTTAGGACAGGGAGGGACCCAGTACTTC	CASSLGQGGTQYF
TRBV7-3	-	-	TRBJ2-1	TGTGCCAGCAGCTTAGAACTAGCAAGCAATGAGCAGTTCTTC	CASSLELASNEQFF
TRBV14	-	-	TRBJ2-7	TGTGCCAGCCGGGACACAGATTCCTACGAGCAGTACTTC	CASRDTDSYEQYF
TRBV7-9	-	-	TRBJ2-7	TGTGCCAGCGTTGGGGCAGCCCAATACGAGCAGTACTTC	CASVGAAQYEQYF
TRBV11-2	-	-	TRBJ2-5	TGTGCCAGCAGCTTAGAGGGGGGCGGGGGAGCTCCCCAGTACTTC	CASSLEGGGGAPQYF
TRBV19	-	-	TRBJ1-2	TGTGCCAGTAATGGGAAGGGGGACGGCTATGGCTACACCTTC	CASNGKGDGYGYTF
TRBV19	-	-	TRBJ2-1	TGTGCCAGTAGTCCTAGTGGGGACTCTACCTACAATGAGCAGTTCTTC	CASSPSGDSTYNEQFF
TRBV27	-	-	TRBJ2-3	TGTGCCAGCAGTTTCGGGTGGTCCGGGGGTGCAGATACGCAGTATTTT	CASSFGWSGGADTQYF
TRBV7-9	-	TRBD1	TRBJ1-2	TGTGCCAGCAGCTTAAGCGGGACAGGGGGCGATGGCTACACCTTC	CASSLSGTGGDGYTF
TRBV7-3	-	-	TRBJ2-5	TGTGCCAGCAGTAGGGGATCCCAAGAGACCCAGTACTTC	CASSRGSQETQYF
TRBV2	-	TRBD1	TRBJ1-2	TGTGCTCCCATGGAGGGGGCGATGAACTATGGCTACACCTTC	CAPMEGAMNYGYTF
TRBV30	-	-	TRBJ1-1	TGTGCCTGGAGTCCAGGGGATATTTCGAACACTGAAGCTTTCTTT	CAWSPGDISNTEAFF
TRBV30	once	TRBD2	TRBJ2-1	TGTGCCTGGAGCGGACTAGCGGGGGGACGCTCCTACAATGAGCAGTTCTTC	CAWSGLAGGRSYNEQFF